The clone carrying this TCR beta chain was picked up a small number of times. Profiled with immunoSEQ multiplex PCR; TCRdb holds only in-frame clones, not every one. This sample has more than 10,000 clones, with roughly 70% found just once. These data belong to a study of tumor-infiltrating lymphocytes in localized non-small cell lung cancer. Turning to the study itself: Some samples were collected after neoadjuvant chemotherapy; smokers, never-smokers and several histologies were included.

J gave up 7 bases and V 2 bases, and 3 bases lay outside the gene matches. This CDR3 contains 14 residues. Germline CDR1 ENHRY, CDR2 SYGVKD. The TCR originated in a human donor with non-small cell lung cancer. This chain connects TRBV10-3 to TRBJ1-5, with TRBD1 identical over 9 bases. The sample consisted of lung tumor tissue. The CDR3 loop reads CAISERTGDQPQHF. As DNA, the CDR3 is TGTGCCATCAGTGAGAGGACAGGGGACCAGCCCCAGCATTTT.